The rows below give T cell receptor beta chains drawn from one sample of a study of blood T cell repertoires in COVID-19. Profiled with immunoSEQ multiplex PCR; TCRdb holds only in-frame clones, not every one. The top ten clones hold more than 10% of a sample with some 130,000 clones, roughly 79% of them seen once. Sample: peripheral blood. All receptors derive from a human donor in a cohort sampled during active COVID-19. CDR3s include the opening cysteine and the closing phenylalanine or tryptophan. A D gene is named only where the DNA matches it firmly.

D gene: TRBD1; J gene: TRBJ1-4; V gene: TRBV10-2; CDR3 DNA: TGCGCCAGCAGTGAGCCGGACAGGGGGCCCCTGTTTTTT; CDR3 protein: CASSEPDRGPLFF
D gene: TRBD2; J gene: TRBJ2-5; V gene: TRBV6-5; CDR3 DNA: TGTGCCAGCATCGCGGGGGGCAACCAAGAGACCCAGTACTTC; CDR3 protein: CASIAGGNQETQYF
D gene: TRBD1; J gene: TRBJ1-2; V gene: TRBV3-1/TRBV3-2; CDR3 DNA: TGTGCCAGCAGCCGGGAGGGACAGGGGAATGGCTACACCTTC; CDR3 protein: CASSREGQGNGYTF
D gene: TRBD1; J gene: TRBJ1-2; V gene: TRBV19; CDR3 DNA: TGTGCCAGTAGTTCGACAGGGATTTACTATGGCTACACCTTC; CDR3 protein: CASSSTGIYYGYTF
D gene: -; J gene: TRBJ1-2; V gene: TRBV6-5; CDR3 DNA: TGTGCCAGCAGTTCTACAGGGCAAGCTAACTATGGCTACACCTTC; CDR3 protein: CASSSTGQANYGYTF
D gene: -; J gene: TRBJ2-6; V gene: TRBV5-6; CDR3 DNA: TGTGCCAGCACCATGATCGGGCAGGGTCACTCTGGGGCCAACGTCCTGACTTTC; CDR3 protein: CASTMIGQGHSGANVLTF
D gene: TRBD2; J gene: TRBJ2-1; V gene: TRBV18; CDR3 DNA: TGTGCCAGCTCACCACCTAGTAGCGGGGGGGCGCGTGAGCAGTTCTTC; CDR3 protein: CASSPPSSGGAREQFF
D gene: TRBD2; J gene: TRBJ2-1; V gene: TRBV7-2; CDR3 DNA: TGTGCCAGCAGCTTAGGTCGGGGGGTCTACAATGAGCAGTTCTTC; CDR3 protein: CASSLGRGVYNEQFF
D gene: -; J gene: TRBJ1-1; V gene: TRBV3-1/TRBV3-2; CDR3 DNA: TGTGCCAGCAGCCAAGTACGGGGGGATCAAGCTTTCTTT; CDR3 protein: CASSQVRGDQAFF
D gene: -; J gene: TRBJ2-1; V gene: TRBV11-1; CDR3 DNA: TGTGCCAGCAGCGCCCGACTAGTCAATGAGCAGTTCTTC; CDR3 protein: CASSARLVNEQFF
D gene: -; J gene: TRBJ2-7; V gene: TRBV10-3; CDR3 DNA: TGTGCCATCAGTGAGTCTAAACAGATTTACGAGCAGTACTTC; CDR3 protein: CAISESKQIYEQYF